Below, 8 T cell receptor beta chains from the same sample are listed, as sequenced in a study of OX40 agonist ivuxolimab in advanced cancers. Sequenced by immunoSEQ multiplex PCR; TCRdb stores in-frame clones only, minus some. The repertoire holds tens of thousands of clones, with nearly 90% as singletons. This specimen was CD4+ or CD8+ T cells sorted from blood, taken in a trial of the OX40 agonist ivuxolimab. The receptors derive from an adult with an advanced solid tumor such as melanoma, head and neck, liver or kidney cancer.

The V and J genes are TRBV18 and TRBJ1-4; the match to TRBD1 covers 7 bases. This CDR3 is 15 amino acids long. Unmatched junction bases numbered 8, after V lost 2 bases and J lost 8 bases. Germline lookup yields CDR1 KGHSH and CDR2 LQKENI. DNA of the CDR3: TGTGCCAGCTCACCAAGGGACGGGGGACAGGAAAAACTGTTTTTT. The encoded protein is CASSPRDGGQEKLFF.

The V call is TRBV7-2, the J call TRBJ2-1; D remains ambiguous. Per the germline V gene, CDR1 is SGHTA and CDR2 is FQGNSA. The CDR3 has 13 amino acids. The V gene lost 3 bases and the J gene lost 6 bases, with 9 bases spanning the gap. The CDR3 loop reads CASSFRTSNEQFF. CDR3 nucleotides: TGTGCCAGCAGCTTTCGGACGAGCAATGAGCAGTTCTTC.

This chain links TRBV4-2 with TRBJ1-1; weak D call: TRBD1 (6 bases). CDR3 length: 16 amino acids. Germline values: CDR1 LGHNA, CDR2 YNFKEQ. V gave up 0 bases and J gave up 4 bases, with 15 bases separating them. This CDR3 is CASSQEVGAGATEAFF. CDR3 nucleotide sequence: TGTGCCAGCAGCCAAGAAGTGGGGGCCGGGGCCACTGAAGCTTTCTTT.

This clone has a handful of counts. V usage is TRBV4-2 and J usage is TRBJ1-4; 10 positions agree with TRBD1. CDR3 length: 15 residues. After removal of 1 base from V and 6 bases from J, the junction contained 2 bases not matched to a gene. Per the germline V gene, CDR1 is LGHNA and CDR2 is YNFKEQ. In DNA, the CDR3 is TGTGCCAGCAGCCAAGTAGGGACAGGGGATGAAAAACTGTTTTTT. This gives the protein CASSQVGTGDEKLFF.

This chain connects TRBV9 to TRBJ2-7, with D perhaps being TRBD1 or TRBD2 (5 bases each). V lost 4 bases to trimming and J lost 3 bases, with 14 bases between them. Germline V lookup: CDR1 SGDLS, CDR2 YYNGEE. The CDR3 is 14 amino acids. CDR3 in DNA: TGTGCCAGCAGCCCAGGGAGCGGAGACTACGAGCAGTACTTC. Protein product: CASSPGSGDYEQYF.

The chain employs TRBV6-5 and TRBJ1-2; D ambiguous. The V gene lost 4 bases and the J gene lost 2 bases, with 5 bases spanning the gap. The germline V gene has CDR1 MNHEY and CDR2 SVGAGI. The CDR3 has 12 residues. This chain's CDR3 is CASSFTNYGYTF. CDR3 in DNA: TGTGCCAGCAGTTTTACCAACTATGGCTACACCTTC.

The chain combines TRBV6-4 with TRBJ2-3, with 13 bases lining up with TRBD2. V was pared by 7 bases and J by 4 bases, with 14 bases of the junction left unmatched. The CDR3 sequence is 18 residues long. Germline-derived CDR1 and CDR2 are MRHNA and SNTAGT. For the CDR3, the DNA is TGTGCCAGCACCCTGGGGACTAGCGGGAAGTTAAGGTCAGATACGCAGTATTTT. Amino acids: CASTLGTSGKLRSDTQYF.

This clone occurred once. The gene calls are TRBV28 and TRBJ1-1; no reliable D call. The CDR3 has 15 residues. Per the germline V gene, CDR1 is MDHEN and CDR2 is SYDVKM. Deletions cut 2 bases from V and 1 base from J, with 11 bases between. This chain's CDR3 is CASSLGVGWNTEAFF. CDR3 nucleotide sequence: TGTGCCAGCAGTTTAGGGGTCGGCTGGAACACTGAAGCTTTCTTT.